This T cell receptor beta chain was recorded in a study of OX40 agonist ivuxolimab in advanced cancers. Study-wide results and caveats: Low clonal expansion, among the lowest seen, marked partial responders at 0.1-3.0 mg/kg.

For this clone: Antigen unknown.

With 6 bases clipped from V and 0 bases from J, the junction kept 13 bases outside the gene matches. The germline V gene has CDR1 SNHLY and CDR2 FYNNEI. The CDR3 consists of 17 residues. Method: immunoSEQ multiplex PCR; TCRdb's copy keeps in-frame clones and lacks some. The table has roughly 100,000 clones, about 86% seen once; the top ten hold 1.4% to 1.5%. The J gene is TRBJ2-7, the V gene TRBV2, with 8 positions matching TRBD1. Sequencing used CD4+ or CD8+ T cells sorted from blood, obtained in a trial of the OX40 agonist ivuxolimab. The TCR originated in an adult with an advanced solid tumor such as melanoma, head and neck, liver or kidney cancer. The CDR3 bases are TGTGCCAGCAGCACAATTACAGGGGGACCTCCCTCCTACGAGCAGTACTTC. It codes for CASSTITGGPPSYEQYF.